This T cell receptor beta chain was captured in a study of blood T cell repertoires in COVID-19 (dated by TCRdb to 2020 to 2021). Turning to the overall study: Samples covering the acute and convalescent phases of COVID-19 were provided by collaborators in the United States, Italy and Spain. The prospective study material was composed of cDNA or gDNA derived from T cells, B-cell-depleted T cells, or PBMCs. The dataset comprised deeply sampled blood TCRbeta repertoires from subjects exposed to, actively infected with, or recovered from COVID-19. The repertoires were released in a freely available public database meant as a resource for research on the immune response to SARS-CoV-2. Samples came from the ongoing ImmuneRACE study (first 160 participants) plus 1,254 subjects from 6 global collaborators. The sample metadata nearly always contained a de-identified subject ID, COVID-19 status, age in years and sex. Where HLA class I and class II types were available, the types were taken from metadata supplied by the sample provider, not from assay-based typing.

Beyond this particular receptor, the publication reports: The quantity of clinical and demographic metadata differed by source and by participant and was supplied without curation.

Remarks on this clone: What antigen it recognizes has not been identified. No much larger clonotype is one base removed from it; base qualities were not supplied.

The immunoSEQ Assay, a bias-controlled multiplex PCR, was used to amplify TCRbeta CDR3 regions from genomic DNA. As for the authors' bioinformatics: Nucleated cell counts per sample were estimated from amplification of reference gene primers within the assay. To quantify the absolute abundance of each unique TCRbeta CDR3 rearrangement, sequence reads were collapsed and filtered. For each sample, productive Simpson clonality was calculated as the square root of Simpson's diversity index over productive rearrangements. TCRdb obtained this table from immuneACCESS and retained in-frame rearrangements with V and J assigned. These tables miss some clones; where compared with another copy, unresolved V genes account for less than half of the shortfall, and the remainder is unexplained. That table is the source of V, J and clone size, and D and trimming were worked out from the DNA. This sample lists about 90,000 clones; about 80% were detected once. The ten largest clones add up to around 5.8% of the sample.

Inclusive of the bounding cysteine and phenylalanine, the CDR3 is 14 residues long. The sequence is cut down to CDR3 DNA, 42 bases in frame from base 1. From V the trimming removes 5 bases and from J it removes 8 bases, while the gene matches leave 4 bases of the junction unaccounted for. Via the germline V gene (reference sequence), CDR1 is LGHDT and CDR2 YNNKEL. The collaborating institutions used their own protocols to collect whole blood in K2EDTA tubes. For TCRbeta analysis, collaborators shipped samples in one of three forms: frozen whole blood, isolated PBMCs, or DNA extracted from either of those sample types.

This receptor was identified in a man aged 55-75 years with acute or convalescent COVID-19. This chain joins TRBV3-1 (or the pseudogene TRBV3-2) to TRBJ1-6; TRBD1 fits 9 bases in the junction. The sample comprised peripheral blood. The sequenced DNA is TGTGCCAGCAGCGACCGGGACAGGGATTCACCCCTCCACTTT. Its protein reads: CASSDRDRDSPLHF.